The T cell receptor beta chain described here comes from a study of Ad26.COV2.S vaccination and SARS-CoV-2 variants. Study as a whole: Ad26.COV2.S was injected intramuscularly once or twice, 56 days apart. Regarding the study as a whole: Substantial breadth in spike-specific CD8+ and CD4+ T cell responses was reportedly seen after vaccination. People who got the vaccine had more spike-specific TCR breadth than people who got placebo.

Assay used: immunoSEQ multiplex PCR; TCRdb lists only in-frame clones, some missing. In the table there are hundreds of thousands of clones, about 89% of which are singletons. Specified treatment: around 19 received Ad26.COV2.S at low or high dose, single or two shots; roughly 5 received placebo; per-sample allocation not given. Sampling occurred on day 63 after the first vaccine or placebo injection. Concerning this clone itself: Its antigen is as yet unknown.

This CDR3 contains 14 residues. CDR1 is MGHDK, CDR2 SYGVNS, per germline. V lost 2 bases and J 8 bases, leaving 13 bases between the germline ends. The sequence came from a person aged 18-60 years who received the Ad26.COV2.S COVID-19 vaccine or a placebo. The V gene is TRBV25-1, the J gene TRBJ2-1, with D possibly being TRBD1 (5 bases). Material: peripheral blood, obtained in a trial of Ad26.COV2.S vaccine versus placebo. The DNA for the CDR3 is TGTGCCAGCAGTGAAGGTAGGGGTAGGGATGAGCAGTTCTTC. The encoded protein is CASSEGRGRDEQFF.